The clone carrying this TCR beta chain was observed many times. Its target is unknown. The data were obtained in a study of T cell repertoires in cytomegalovirus infection. TCRdb used MiXCR to reprocess the reads, holding one entry per CDR3 protein. Of 120,000 to 150,000 distinct CDR3 sequences in the sample, about 6.5% were seen once. Study-level points and caveats: The study identified carriers of CMV plus the relevant HLA from cumulative public TCR beta family frequency. HLA-C-restricted CMV-specific TCR beta clonotypes were dominant in the ex vivo response.

This CDR3 comprises 16 residues. Looked up from germline, CDR1 is SGHRS and CDR2 is YFSETQ. The junction had 5 bases not matched to a gene; V was cut back by 2 bases and J by 2 bases. The rearrangement links TRBV5-1 to TRBJ2-1; TRBD1 matches 9 bases. The specimen sequenced was PBMCs. The TCR originated in a human donor in good health (CMV status not recorded). Some clones in this sample may be carry-over from other donors' samples. CDR3 residues: CASSFAGTGTYNEQFF. The CDR3 bases are TGCGCCAGCAGCTTCGCCGGGACAGGGACCTACAATGAGCAGTTCTTC.